The 18 T cell receptor beta chains given below trace back to one sample, sequenced in a study of T cell responses to AZD1222 COVID-19 vaccine. Sequencing used immunoSEQ multiplex PCR; TCRdb keeps in-frame clones, though not all of them. The sample consists of roughly 99,000 clones, approximately 90% of them appearing once. Specimen: peripheral blood, collected 28 days after the second AZD1222 dose. The source is an adult who received the AZD1222 COVID-19 vaccine.

This chain uses TRBV5-5 with TRBJ1-5, with unresolved D. Germline V gene data show CDR1 as SGHKS and CDR2 as YYEKEE (reference sequence). Trimming shortened V by 0 bases and J by 0 bases, and 10 bases separated the two germline ends. The CDR3 totals 16 residues. The CDR3 DNA follows: TGTGCCAGCAGCTTGGTGGGAGGGTATAGCAATCAGCCCCAGCATTTT. It translates to CASSLVGGYSNQPQHF.

The rearrangement uses TRBV4-1 and TRBJ2-1; 14 nucleotides align to TRBD2. The CDR3 runs to 16 residues. J was trimmed by 11 bases and V by 0 bases; bases with no gene match: 6. Germline CDR1 MGHRA, CDR2 YSYEKL. The CDR3 coding sequence is TGCGCCAGCAGCCAAGAATCGGGACTAGCGGGGGTCCAGCAGTTCTTC. It yields the protein CASSQESGLAGVQQFF.

The rearrangement links TRBV27 to TRBJ1-2, with D unclear. The V end was cut by 6 bases, the J end by 4 bases, with 15 bases between. CDR3 size: 14 residues. Germline values: CDR1 MNHEY, CDR2 SMNVEV (reference sequence). CDR3 nucleotide sequence: TGTGCCAGCAGCCCGGGCGCCGGGATCTATGGCTACACCTTC. It yields the protein CASSPGAGIYGYTF.

V and J are TRBV11-2 and TRBJ2-2; D might be TRBD2 (6 bases). V lost 5 bases to trimming and J lost 4 bases, with 11 bases between them. CDR3 size: 14 residues. Germline-derived CDR1 and CDR2 are SGHAT and FQNNGV. Here the CDR3 reads CASSLAITTGELFF. The DNA for the CDR3 is TGTGCCAGCAGCCTAGCGATAACCACCGGGGAGCTGTTTTTT.

The rearrangement uses TRBV23-1 and TRBJ1-1; 7 nucleotides line up with TRBD1. TRBV23-1 is annotated as an ORF whose role is uncertain. The CDR3 extends over 15 amino acids. V shed 2 bases and J 3 bases; nucleotides not matched to a gene: 6. The CDR3 DNA sequence: TGCGCCAGCAGTCAAAACCGGGACAGAGACACTGAAGCTTTCTTT. Translation: CASSQNRDRDTEAFF.

The V call is TRBV19, the J call TRBJ2-7, with D perhaps being TRBD1 or TRBD2 (6 bases each). CDR1 LNHDA and CDR2 SQIVND come from the germline V gene (reference sequence). CDR3 length: 15 amino acids. Trimming removed 4 bases at V and 7 bases at J, with 20 bases between. CDR3 sequence (DNA): TGTGCCAGTAGTACCACACCCGGAGGGGGGAGGGAGCAGTACTTC. It translates to CASSTTPGGGREQYF.

The chain is built from TRBV5-4 and TRBJ2-7; tentative D call: TRBD1 (6 bases). V lost 4 bases and J lost 3, with 11 bases in between. Per the germline V gene, CDR1 is SGHNT and CDR2 is YYREEE (reference sequence). The CDR3 has 13 amino acids. The CDR3 protein is CASSLQGRYEQYF. Written as DNA, the CDR3 is TGTGCCAGCAGCCTCCAGGGGCGCTACGAGCAGTACTTC.

The chain recombines TRBV27 with TRBJ1-2; 8 bases map to TRBD1. V trimming: 6 bases; J trimming: 5 bases; junction bases outside the gene matches: 8. CDR1 is MNHEY and CDR2 is SMNVEV in the germline V gene (reference sequence). The CDR3 loop spans 14 amino acids. The CDR3, as DNA: TGTGCCAGCAGCCAAGGACAGGGCGTTTATGGCTACACCTTC. It translates to CASSQGQGVYGYTF.

Note on this clone: The junction differs from germline at one of its ends, possibly a read error. The chain carries TRBV24-1 and TRBJ2-1, with 11 bases aligning to TRBD1. This CDR3 contains 15 residues. Germline CDR1 KGHDR, CDR2 SFDVKD. CDR3 residues: CATSDLKGTGGRMLF. CDR3 in DNA: TGTGCCACCAGTGACTTAAAGGGGACAGGGGGTAGGATGCTCTTC.

The V call is TRBV18, the J call TRBJ1-1, with 7 bases identical to TRBD1. Germline assignment: CDR1 KGHSH and CDR2 LQKENI. The CDR3 contains 15 residues. Trimming removed 3 bases from V and 4 bases from J; junction bases left unmatched: 8. The CDR3 bases are TGTGCCAGCTCACCCATCGGACAGGACTTCACTGAAGCTTTCTTT. This codes for CASSPIGQDFTEAFF.

The chain employs TRBV5-1 and TRBJ2-1; 14 positions agree with TRBD2. V dropped 6 bases and J dropped 1; count of bases not matched to a gene: 6. The CDR3 contains 17 residues. Germline V gene lookup returns CDR1 SGHRS and CDR2 YFSETQ. This CDR3 reads CASTTSGGAGSYNEQFF. CDR3 coding DNA: TGCGCCAGCACGACTAGCGGGGGGGCCGGGTCCTACAATGAGCAGTTCTTC.

The chain recombines TRBV10-1 with TRBJ2-7; 11 nucleotides align to TRBD2. The CDR3 consists of 16 residues. Germline V gives CDR1 WNHNN, CDR2 SYGVQD (reference sequence). V gave up 3 bases and J gave up 3 bases; unmatched junction bases: 7. CDR3: CASSEGLAGGYYEQYF. DNA of the CDR3: TGCGCCAGCAGTGAAGGCCTAGCGGGGGGATACTACGAGCAGTACTTC.

The V gene is TRBV7-2, the J gene TRBJ2-3; D is undetermined. Between the trimmed V and J ends, which lost 2 bases and 5 bases, there was a span of 2 bases. This CDR3 has 11 amino acids. CDR1 and CDR2 from the germline V gene are SGHTA and FQGNSA. In nucleotides, the CDR3 is TGTGCCAGCAGCTTACGAGATACGCAGTATTTT. Protein product: CASSLRDTQYF.

The rearrangement links TRBV11-2 to TRBJ1-1; 8 bases agree with TRBD1. The ends lost 6 bases at V and 3 bases at J; junction bases unmatched: 9. CDR3 size: 15 residues. Germline V gives CDR1 SGHAT, CDR2 FQNNGV. The chain's CDR3 is CASSTRGLRDTEAFF. The CDR3 DNA follows: TGTGCCAGCAGTACCAGGGGGCTCAGGGACACTGAAGCTTTCTTT.

The chain links TRBV29-1 to TRBJ2-1; 13 positions agree with TRBD2. The germline V gene encodes CDR1 SQVTM and CDR2 ANQGSEA. The CDR3 is 14 amino acids. Unmatched junction bases numbered 9, after V lost 1 base and J lost 15 bases. The CDR3 here is CSVEAKTSGGQGFF. CDR3 DNA: TGCAGCGTTGAAGCCAAGACTAGCGGGGGGCAGGGGTTCTTC.

CDR3 nucleotides: TGTGCCAGCAGCTTAAATGGGGACTCCTATAATTCACCCCTCCACTTT. Its translation is CASSLNGDSYNSPLHF. The gene calls are TRBV11-2 and TRBJ1-6, with D unresolved. Trimming removed 2 bases from V and 0 bases from J, with 8 bases in between. CDR3 length: 16 amino acids. The V gene's germline CDR1 is SGHAT and CDR2 FQNNGV.

The chain couples TRBV4-3 to TRBJ2-1, with 13 bases lining up with TRBD2. The CDR3 totals 18 residues. The J segment lost 2 bases and the V segment lost 4 bases, leaving 8 bases of the junction unmatched. Germline values: CDR1 LGHNA, CDR2 YSLEER. The CDR3 loop reads CASSPRLAGGIPYNEQFF. CDR3 in DNA: TGCGCCAGCAGCCCGCGACTAGCGGGGGGTATCCCCTACAATGAGCAGTTCTTC.

The chain is built from TRBV18 and TRBJ1-2, with no clear D. The CDR3 sequence is 13 residues long. Germline CDR1 KGHSH, CDR2 LQKENI. V was cut by 3 bases and J by 8 bases, with 13 bases left in between. CDR3 in amino acids: CASSPLNRSGYTF. CDR3 DNA: TGTGCCAGCTCACCGCTGAATCGGTCAGGCTACACCTTC.